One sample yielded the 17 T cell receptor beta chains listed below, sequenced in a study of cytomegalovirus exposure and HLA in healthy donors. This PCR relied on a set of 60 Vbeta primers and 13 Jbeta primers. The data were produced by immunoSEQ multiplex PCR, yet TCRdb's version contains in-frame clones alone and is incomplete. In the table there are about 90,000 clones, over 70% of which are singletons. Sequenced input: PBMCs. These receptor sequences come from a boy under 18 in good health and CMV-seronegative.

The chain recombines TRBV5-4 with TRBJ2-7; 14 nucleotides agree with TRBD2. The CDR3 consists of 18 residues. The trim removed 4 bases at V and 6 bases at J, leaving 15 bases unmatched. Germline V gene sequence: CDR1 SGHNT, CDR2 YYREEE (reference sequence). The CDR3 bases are TGTGCCAGCAGCCCTCTGAGGACTAGCGGGAGGCCCTTCATCGAGCAGTACTTC. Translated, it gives CASSPLRTSGRPFIEQYF. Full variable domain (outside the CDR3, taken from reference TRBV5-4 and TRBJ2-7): ETGVTQSPTHLIKTRGQQVTLRCSSQSGHNTVSWYQQALGQGPQFIFQYYREEENGRGNFPPRFSGLQFPNYSSELNVNALELDDSALYLCASSPLRTSGRPFIEQYFGPGTRLTVT.

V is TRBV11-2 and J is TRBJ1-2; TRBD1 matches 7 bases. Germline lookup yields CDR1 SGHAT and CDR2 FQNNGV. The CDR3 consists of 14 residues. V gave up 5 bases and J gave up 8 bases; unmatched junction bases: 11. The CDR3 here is CASSPGGSGYGYTF. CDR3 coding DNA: TGTGCCAGCAGCCCAGGGGGGTCAGGGTACGGCTACACCTTC.

The CDR3 nucleotides are TGTGCCACCAGCAGAGATCCCGCGGGCTACGAGCAGTACTTC. Residues: CATSRDPAGYEQYF. The chain recombines TRBV15 with TRBJ2-7; D is perhaps TRBD2 (5 bases). This CDR3 comprises 14 residues. V lost 0 bases and J 3 bases, leaving 9 bases between the germline ends. The germline V gene encodes CDR1 LNHNV and CDR2 YYDKDF (reference sequence). The full variable domain, rest sourced from reference TRBV15 and TRBJ2-7, is DAMVIQNPRYQVTQFGKPVTLSCSQTLNHNVMYWYQQKSSQAPKLLFHYYDKDFNNEADTPDNFQSRRPNTSFCFLDIRSPGLGDTAMYLCATSRDPAGYEQYFGPGTRLTVT.

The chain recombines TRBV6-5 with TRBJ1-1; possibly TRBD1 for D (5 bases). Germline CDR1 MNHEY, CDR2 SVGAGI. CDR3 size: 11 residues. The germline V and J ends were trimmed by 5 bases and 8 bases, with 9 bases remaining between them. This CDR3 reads CASSKGLEAFF. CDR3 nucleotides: TGTGCCAGCAGTAAGGGGTTAGAAGCTTTCTTT.

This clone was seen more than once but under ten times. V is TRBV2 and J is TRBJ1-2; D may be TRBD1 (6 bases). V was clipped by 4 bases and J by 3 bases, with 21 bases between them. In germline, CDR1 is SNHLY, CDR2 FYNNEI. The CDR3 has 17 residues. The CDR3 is CASSGSGSGARYYGYTF. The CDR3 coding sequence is TGTGCCAGCAGTGGCTCAGGATCAGGGGCGCGATACTATGGCTACACCTTC.

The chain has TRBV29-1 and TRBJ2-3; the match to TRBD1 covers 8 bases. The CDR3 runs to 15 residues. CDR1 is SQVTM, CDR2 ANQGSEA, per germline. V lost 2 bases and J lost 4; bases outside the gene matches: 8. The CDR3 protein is CSVEKGQVLADTQYF. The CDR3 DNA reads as TGCAGCGTTGAAAAGGGACAGGTTTTAGCAGATACGCAGTATTTT.

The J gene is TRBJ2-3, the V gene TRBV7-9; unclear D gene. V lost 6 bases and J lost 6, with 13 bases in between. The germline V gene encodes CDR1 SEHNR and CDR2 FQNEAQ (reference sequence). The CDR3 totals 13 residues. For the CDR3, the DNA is TGTGCCAGCAGGGCATCGGGTCGGGATACGCAGTATTTT. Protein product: CASRASGRDTQYF.

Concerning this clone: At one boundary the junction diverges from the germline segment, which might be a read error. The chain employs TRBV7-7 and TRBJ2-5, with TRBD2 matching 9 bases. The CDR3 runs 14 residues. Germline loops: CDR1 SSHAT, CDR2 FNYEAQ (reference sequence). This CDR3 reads CASSLGSGGETQYF. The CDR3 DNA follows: TGTGCTAGCAGCTTAGGTAGCGGGGGTGAGACCCAGTACTTC.

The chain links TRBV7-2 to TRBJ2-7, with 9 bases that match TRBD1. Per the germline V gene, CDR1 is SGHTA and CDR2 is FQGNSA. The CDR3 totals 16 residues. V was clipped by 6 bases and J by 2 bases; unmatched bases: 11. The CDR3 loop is CASRISLGQGTYEQYF. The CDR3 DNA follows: TGTGCCAGCAGAATAAGCCTCGGACAGGGGACCTACGAGCAGTACTTC.

In DNA form, the CDR3 reads TGCGCCAGCAGCCCCGGACAGGTCAGCACAGATACGCAGTATTTT. Translation: CASSPGQVSTDTQYF. This sequence joins TRBV5-1 and TRBJ2-3; 7 bases agree with TRBD1. Unmatched junction bases numbered 5, after V lost 4 bases and J lost 0 bases. The CDR3 runs to 15 residues. In germline, CDR1 is SGHRS, CDR2 YFSETQ.

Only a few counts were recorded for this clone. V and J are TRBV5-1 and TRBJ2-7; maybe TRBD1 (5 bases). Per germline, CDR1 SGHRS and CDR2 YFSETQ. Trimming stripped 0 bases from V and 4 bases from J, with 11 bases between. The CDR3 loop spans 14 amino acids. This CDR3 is CASSLDPGPYEQYF. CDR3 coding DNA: TGCGCCAGCAGCTTGGATCCAGGGCCGTACGAGCAGTACTTC.

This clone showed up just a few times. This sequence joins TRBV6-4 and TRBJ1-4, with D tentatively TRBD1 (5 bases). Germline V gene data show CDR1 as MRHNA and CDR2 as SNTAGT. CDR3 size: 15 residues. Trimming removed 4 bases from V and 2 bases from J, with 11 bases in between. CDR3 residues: CASSVSGLTNEKLFF. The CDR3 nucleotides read TGTGCCAGCAGTGTCTCGGGGCTCACTAATGAAAAACTGTTTTTT.

CDR3 amino acids: CAIPDRGNQPQHF. CDR3 nucleotides: TGTGCCATACCTGACAGGGGGAATCAGCCCCAGCATTTT. The J gene is TRBJ1-5, the V gene TRBV10-3; the match to TRBD1 covers 9 bases. The CDR3 runs 13 residues. After removal of 9 bases from V and 4 bases from J, the junction contained 4 bases not matched to a gene. The germline CDR1 and CDR2 sequences are ENHRY and SYGVKD.

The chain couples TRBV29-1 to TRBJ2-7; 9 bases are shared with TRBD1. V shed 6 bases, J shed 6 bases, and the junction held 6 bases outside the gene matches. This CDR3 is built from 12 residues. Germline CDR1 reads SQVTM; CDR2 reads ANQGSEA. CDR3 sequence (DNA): TGCAGCGTCACCGGGACAGGGATCGAGCAGTACTTC. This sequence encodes CSVTGTGIEQYF.

The CDR3 coding sequence is TGTGCCAGCAGTTATCTGGGGGCCAGCAATCAGCCCCAGCATTTT. Amino acids: CASSYLGASNQPQHF. This rearrangement joins TRBV28 to TRBJ1-5; tentative D call: TRBD1 (6 bases). Trimming stripped 4 bases from V and 1 base from J, with 11 bases between. CDR3 length: 15 residues. Looked up from germline, CDR1 is MDHEN and CDR2 is SYDVKM. Full variable domain (rest looked up from reference TRBV28 and TRBJ1-5): DVKVTQSSRYLVKRTGEKVFLECVQDMDHENMFWYRQDPGLGLRLIYFSYDVKMKEKGDIPEGYSVSREKKERFSLILESASTNQTSMYLCASSYLGASNQPQHFGDGTRLSIL.

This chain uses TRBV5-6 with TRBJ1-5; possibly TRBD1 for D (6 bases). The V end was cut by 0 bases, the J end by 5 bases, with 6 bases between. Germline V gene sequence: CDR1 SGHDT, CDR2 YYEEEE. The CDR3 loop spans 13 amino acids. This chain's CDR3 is CASSLAGDQPQHF. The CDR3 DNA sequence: TGTGCCAGCAGCTTGGCAGGGGATCAGCCCCAGCATTTT.

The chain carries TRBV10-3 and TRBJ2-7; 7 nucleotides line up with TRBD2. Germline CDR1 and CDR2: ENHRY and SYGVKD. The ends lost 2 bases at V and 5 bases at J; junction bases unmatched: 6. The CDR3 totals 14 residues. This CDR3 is CAISEPVGGDEQYF. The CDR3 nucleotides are TGTGCCATCAGTGAGCCCGTGGGGGGGGACGAGCAGTACTTC.